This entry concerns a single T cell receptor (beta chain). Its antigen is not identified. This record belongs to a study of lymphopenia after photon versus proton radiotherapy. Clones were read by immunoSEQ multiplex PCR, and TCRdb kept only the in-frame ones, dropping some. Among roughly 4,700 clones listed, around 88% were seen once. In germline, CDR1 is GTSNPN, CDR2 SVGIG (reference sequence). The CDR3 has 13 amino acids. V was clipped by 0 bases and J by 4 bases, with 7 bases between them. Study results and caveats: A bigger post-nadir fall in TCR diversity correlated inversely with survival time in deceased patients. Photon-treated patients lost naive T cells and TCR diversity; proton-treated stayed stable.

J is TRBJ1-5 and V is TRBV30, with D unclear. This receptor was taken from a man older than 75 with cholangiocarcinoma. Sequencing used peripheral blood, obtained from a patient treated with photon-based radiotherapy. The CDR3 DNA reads TGTGCCTGGAGTGTACACATTAATCAGCCCCAGCATTTT. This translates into CAWSVHINQPQHF. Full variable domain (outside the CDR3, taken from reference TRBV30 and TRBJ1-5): SQTIHQWPATLVQPVGSPLSLECTVEGTSNPNLYWYRQAAGRGLQLLFYSVGIGQISSEVPQNLSASRPQDRQFILSSKKLLLSDSGFYLCAWSVHINQPQHFGDGTRLSIL.